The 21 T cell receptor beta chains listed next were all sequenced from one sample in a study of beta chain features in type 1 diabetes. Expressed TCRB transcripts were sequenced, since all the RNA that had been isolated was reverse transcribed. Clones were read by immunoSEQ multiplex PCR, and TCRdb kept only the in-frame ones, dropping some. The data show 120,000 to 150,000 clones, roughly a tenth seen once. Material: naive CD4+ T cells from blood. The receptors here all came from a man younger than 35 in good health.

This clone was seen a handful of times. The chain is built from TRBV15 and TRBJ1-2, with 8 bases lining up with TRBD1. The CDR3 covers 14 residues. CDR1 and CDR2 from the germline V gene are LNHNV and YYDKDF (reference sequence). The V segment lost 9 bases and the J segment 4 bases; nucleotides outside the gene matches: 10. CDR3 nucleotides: TGTGCCACTCAGCATGGGACAGGAATCTATGGCTACACCTTC. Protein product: CATQHGTGIYGYTF.

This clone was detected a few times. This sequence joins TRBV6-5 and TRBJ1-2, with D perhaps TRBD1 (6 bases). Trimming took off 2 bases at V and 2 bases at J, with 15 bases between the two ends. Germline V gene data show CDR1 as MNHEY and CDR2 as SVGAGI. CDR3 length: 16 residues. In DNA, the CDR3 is TGTGCCAGCAGTTACCAAGTCGACCAGGGGAACTATGGCTACACCTTC. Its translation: CASSYQVDQGNYGYTF.

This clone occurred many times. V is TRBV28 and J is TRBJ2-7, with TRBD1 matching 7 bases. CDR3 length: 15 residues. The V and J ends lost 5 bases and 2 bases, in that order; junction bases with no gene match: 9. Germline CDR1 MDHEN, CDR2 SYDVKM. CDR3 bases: TGTGCCAGCAGTCCACCAGCCGGGACAGCCTACGAGCAGTACTTC. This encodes CASSPPAGTAYEQYF.

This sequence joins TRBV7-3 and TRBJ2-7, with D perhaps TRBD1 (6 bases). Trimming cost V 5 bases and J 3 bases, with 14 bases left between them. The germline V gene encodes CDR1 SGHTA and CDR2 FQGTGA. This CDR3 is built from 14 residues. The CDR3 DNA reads TGTGCCAGCAGCGCATGGGACACTTTCTACGAGCAGTACTTC. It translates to CASSAWDTFYEQYF.

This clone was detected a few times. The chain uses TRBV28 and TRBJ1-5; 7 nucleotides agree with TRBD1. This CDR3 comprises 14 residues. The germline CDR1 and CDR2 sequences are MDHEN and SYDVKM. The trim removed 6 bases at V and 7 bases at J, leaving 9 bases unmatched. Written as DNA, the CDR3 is TGTGCCAGCAGGACCGGACAGGTAGGACAGCCCCAGCATTTT. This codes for CASRTGQVGQPQHF.

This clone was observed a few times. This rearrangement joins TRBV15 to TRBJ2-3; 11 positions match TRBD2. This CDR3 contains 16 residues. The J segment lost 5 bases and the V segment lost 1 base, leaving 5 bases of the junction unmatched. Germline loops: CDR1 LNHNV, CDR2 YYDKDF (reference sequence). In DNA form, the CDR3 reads TGTGCCACCAGCAGAGGTAGCGGGGGGGCCGTAGATACGCAGTATTTT. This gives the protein CATSRGSGGAVDTQYF.

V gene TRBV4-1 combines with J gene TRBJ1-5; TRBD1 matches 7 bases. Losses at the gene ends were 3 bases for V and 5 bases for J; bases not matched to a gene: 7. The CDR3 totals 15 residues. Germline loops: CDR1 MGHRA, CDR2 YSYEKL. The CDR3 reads CASSHPGTAYQPQHF. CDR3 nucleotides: TGCGCCAGCAGCCACCCCGGGACAGCTTATCAGCCCCAGCATTTT.

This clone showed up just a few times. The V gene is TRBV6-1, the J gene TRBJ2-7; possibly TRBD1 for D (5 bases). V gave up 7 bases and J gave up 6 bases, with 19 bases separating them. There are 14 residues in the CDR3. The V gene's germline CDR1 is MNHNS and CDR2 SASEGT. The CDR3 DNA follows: TGTGCCAGCATGCAACCACAGGCCCTCGGCGAGCAGTACTTC. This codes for CASMQPQALGEQYF.

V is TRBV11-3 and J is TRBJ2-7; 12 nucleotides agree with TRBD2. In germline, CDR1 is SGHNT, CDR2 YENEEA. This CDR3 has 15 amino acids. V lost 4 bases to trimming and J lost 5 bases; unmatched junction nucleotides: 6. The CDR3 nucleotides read TGTGCCAGCAGCTCTGGACTAGCGGGGACCCACGAGCAGTACTTC. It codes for CASSSGLAGTHEQYF.

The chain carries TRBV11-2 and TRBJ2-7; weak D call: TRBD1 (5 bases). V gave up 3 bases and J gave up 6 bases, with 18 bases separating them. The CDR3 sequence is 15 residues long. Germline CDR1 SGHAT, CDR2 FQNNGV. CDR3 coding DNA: TGTGCCAGCAGCTTCCAGGGCAGCGTCCGCTCCGAGCAGTACTTC. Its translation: CASSFQGSVRSEQYF. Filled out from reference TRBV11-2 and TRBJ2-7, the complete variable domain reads EAGVAQSPRYKIIEKRQSVAFWCNPISGHATLYWYQQILGQGPKLLIQFQNNGVVDDSQLPKDRFSAERLKGVDSTLKIQPAKLEDSAVYLCASSFQGSVRSEQYFGPGTRLTVT.

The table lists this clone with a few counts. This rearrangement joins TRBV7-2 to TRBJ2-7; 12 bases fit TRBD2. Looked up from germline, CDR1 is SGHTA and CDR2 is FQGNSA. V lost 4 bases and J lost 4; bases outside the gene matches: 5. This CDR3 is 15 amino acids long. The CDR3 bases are TGTGCCAGCAGCTCCTACGGACTAGCGGGGTACGAGCAGTACTTC. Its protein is CASSSYGLAGYEQYF. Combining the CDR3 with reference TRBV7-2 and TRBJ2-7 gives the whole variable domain GAGVSQSPSNKVTEKGKDVELRCDPISGHTALYWYRQSLGQGLEFLIYFQGNSAPDKSGLPSDRFSAERTGGSVSTLTIQRTQQEDSAVYLCASSSYGLAGYEQYFGPGTRLTVT.

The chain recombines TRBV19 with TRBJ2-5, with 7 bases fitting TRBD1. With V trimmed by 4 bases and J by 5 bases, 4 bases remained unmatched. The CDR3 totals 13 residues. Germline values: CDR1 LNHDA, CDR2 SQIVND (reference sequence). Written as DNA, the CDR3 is TGTGCCAGTAGTACACAGGGGCGGGAGACCCAGTACTTC. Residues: CASSTQGRETQYF.

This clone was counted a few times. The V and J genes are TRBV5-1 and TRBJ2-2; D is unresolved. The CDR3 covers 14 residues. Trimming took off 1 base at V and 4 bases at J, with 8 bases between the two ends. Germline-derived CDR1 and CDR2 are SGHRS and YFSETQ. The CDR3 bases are TGCGCCAGCAGCTTGACACGGGTCACCGGGGAGCTGTTTTTT. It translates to CASSLTRVTGELFF.

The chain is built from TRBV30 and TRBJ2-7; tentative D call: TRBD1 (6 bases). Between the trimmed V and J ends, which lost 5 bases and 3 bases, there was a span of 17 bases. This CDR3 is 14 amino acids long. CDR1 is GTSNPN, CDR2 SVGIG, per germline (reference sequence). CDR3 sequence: CAWALTGNGYEQYF. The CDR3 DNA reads TGTGCCTGGGCCCTTACAGGGAATGGCTACGAGCAGTACTTC. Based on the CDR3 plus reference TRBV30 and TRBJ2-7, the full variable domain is SQTIHQWPATLVQPVGSPLSLECTVEGTSNPNLYWYRQAAGRGLQLLFYSVGIGQISSEVPQNLSASRPQDRQFILSSKKLLLSDSGFYLCAWALTGNGYEQYFGPGTRLTVT.

This CDR3 reads CASSLGLGPADTQYF. The CDR3 DNA reads TGTGCCAGCAGCTTAGGTCTAGGTCCGGCAGATACGCAGTATTTT. The chain couples TRBV11-3 to TRBJ2-3, with D hard to call. Deletions cut 1 base from V and 4 bases from J, with 12 bases between. The CDR3 extends over 15 amino acids. In germline, CDR1 is SGHNT, CDR2 YENEEA. Based on the CDR3 plus reference TRBV11-3 and TRBJ2-3, the full variable domain is EAGVVQSPRYKIIEKKQPVAFWCNPISGHNTLYWYLQNLGQGPELLIRYENEEAVDDSQLPKDRFSAERLKGVDSTLKIQPAELGDSAVYLCASSLGLGPADTQYFGPGTRLTVL.

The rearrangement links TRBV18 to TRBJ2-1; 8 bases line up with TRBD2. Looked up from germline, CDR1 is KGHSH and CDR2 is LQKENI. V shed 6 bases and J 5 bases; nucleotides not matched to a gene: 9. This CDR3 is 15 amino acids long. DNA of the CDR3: TGTGCCAGCTCGGCCCTTAGCGGGGTAAACAATGAGCAGTTCTTC. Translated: CASSALSGVNNEQFF. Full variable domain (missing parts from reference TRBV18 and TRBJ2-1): NAGVMQNPRHLVRRRGQEARLRCSPMKGHSHVYWYRQLPEEGLKFMVYLQKENIIDESGMPKERFSAEFPKEGPSILRIQQVVRGDSAAYFCASSALSGVNNEQFFGPGTRLTVL.

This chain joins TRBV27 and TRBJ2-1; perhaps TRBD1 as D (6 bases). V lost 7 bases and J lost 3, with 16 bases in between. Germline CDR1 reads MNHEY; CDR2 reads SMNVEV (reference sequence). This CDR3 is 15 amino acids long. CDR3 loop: CASTFRRDNYNEQFF. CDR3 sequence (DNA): TGTGCCAGCACTTTCCGCAGGGACAACTACAATGAGCAGTTCTTC.

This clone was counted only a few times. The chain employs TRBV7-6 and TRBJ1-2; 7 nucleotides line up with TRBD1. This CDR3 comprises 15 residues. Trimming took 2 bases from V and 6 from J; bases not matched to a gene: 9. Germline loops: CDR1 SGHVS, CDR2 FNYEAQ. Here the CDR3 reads CASSLFQGELHGYTF. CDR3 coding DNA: TGTGCCAGCAGCTTATTCCAGGGGGAGCTTCATGGCTACACCTTC.

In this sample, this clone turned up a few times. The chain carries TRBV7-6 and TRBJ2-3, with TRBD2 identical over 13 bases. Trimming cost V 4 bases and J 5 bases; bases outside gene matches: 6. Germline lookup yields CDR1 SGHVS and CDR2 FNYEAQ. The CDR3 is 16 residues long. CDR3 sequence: CASSSLAGGPGDTQYF. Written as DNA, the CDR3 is TGTGCCAGCAGCTCACTAGCGGGGGGGCCGGGAGATACGCAGTATTTT.

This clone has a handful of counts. The CDR3 DNA reads TGTGCCAGCAGCGAAAGGACAGGGCGGAATAGTAATGGCTACACCTTC. Amino acid sequence: CASSERTGRNSNGYTF. The rearrangement joins TRBV2 to TRBJ1-2; 8 positions agree with TRBD1. Germline V lookup: CDR1 SNHLY, CDR2 FYNNEI. The CDR3 sequence is 16 residues long. Trimming cost V 6 bases and J 6 bases; bases outside gene matches: 15.

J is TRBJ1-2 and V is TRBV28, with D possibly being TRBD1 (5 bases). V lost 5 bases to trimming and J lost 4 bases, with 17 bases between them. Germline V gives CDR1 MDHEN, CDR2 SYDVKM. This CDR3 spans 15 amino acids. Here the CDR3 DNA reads TGTGCCAGCAGTCCAGGGACTGTCGTTCTCTATGGCTACACCTTC. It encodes CASSPGTVVLYGYTF.